The 17 T cell receptor beta chains given below trace back to one sample, sequenced in a study of CD8+CD57+ T cells in acquired aplastic anemia. Genomic DNA, the template, was used for profiling of the TCR beta VDJ and CDR3. TCRdb processed the reads anew with MiXCR; each CDR3 protein has one entry. The sample has some 42,000 distinct CDR3 sequences, 65% to 70% seen once. Sample: sorted CD4+, CD8+, or CD8+CD57+ T cells (not recorded which) from PBMCs. Every receptor here comes from a human donor in good health, serving as a control.

This clonotype was seen ten or more times. V gene TRBV5-4 combines with J gene TRBJ2-7; TRBD2 is a possible D gene (6 bases). V was trimmed by 2 bases and J by 2 bases, leaving 11 bases between them. The CDR3 sequence is 14 residues long. Germline V gives CDR1 SGHNT, CDR2 YYREEE (reference sequence). CDR3 nucleotide sequence: TGTGCCAGCAGCTTCGGCCGCGGGGCCTACGAGCAGTACTTC. It specifies CASSFGRGAYEQYF.

This chain joins TRBV29-1 and TRBJ2-1; tentatively, D is TRBD2 (6 bases). The CDR3 loop spans 13 amino acids. The germline V and J ends were trimmed by 7 bases and 10 bases, with 20 bases remaining between them. From germline, CDR1 is SQVTM and CDR2 ANQGSEA. CDR3 sequence reads: CSGTKLEHEEQFF. In nucleotides, the CDR3 is TGCAGCGGGACTAAGCTCGAACACGAGGAGCAGTTCTTC.

This rearrangement joins TRBV6-5 to TRBJ2-7; D is possibly TRBD1 (5 bases). V lost 2 bases, J lost 3 bases, and 11 bases lay in between. Germline values: CDR1 MNHEY, CDR2 SVGAGI. This CDR3 comprises 14 residues. CDR3 sequence: CASSYVQGNYEQYF. The CDR3 DNA reads TGTGCCAGCAGTTACGTGCAGGGTAACTACGAGCAGTACTTC.

V and J are TRBV7-2 and TRBJ2-3, with 7 positions matching TRBD2. The CDR3 runs to 14 residues. The V segment lost 6 bases and the J segment 1 base; nucleotides outside the gene matches: 4. In germline, CDR1 is SGHTA, CDR2 FQGNSA. The CDR3 loop is CASRPTSGTDTQYF. CDR3 DNA sequence: TGTGCCAGCAGACCAACTAGCGGCACAGATACGCAGTATTTT. The complete variable domain, with remaining parts taken from reference TRBV7-2 and TRBJ2-3, reads GAGVSQSPSNKVTEKGKDVELRCDPISGHTALYWYRQSLGQGLEFLIYFQGNSAPDKSGLPSDRFSAERTGGSVSTLTIQRTQQEDSAVYLCASRPTSGTDTQYFGPGTRLTVL.

This clonotype is a singleton in its sample. At one boundary the junction diverges from the germline segment, which might be a read error. The gene calls are TRBV10-2 and TRBJ1-6; D gene uncertain. The CDR3 has 15 residues. Germline V CDR1 and CDR2: WSHSY, SAAADI. DNA for the CDR3: TGCGCCAGCAGTGATGAGGGCGAGGGTACTTCACCCCTCCGCTTT. Translation gives CASSDEGEGTSPLRF.

J is TRBJ1-2 and V is TRBV20-1, with D tentatively TRBD1 (5 bases). Per germline, CDR1 DFQATT and CDR2 SNEGSKA (reference sequence). V lost 0 bases to trimming and J lost 7 bases, with 9 bases between them. This CDR3 comprises 12 residues. In DNA form, the CDR3 reads TGCAGTGCTAGAGAAGGCGGGGCTGGCTACACCTTC. It is translated as CSAREGGAGYTF.

The J gene is TRBJ1-1, the V gene TRBV25-1; maybe TRBD1 (5 bases). Trimming shortened V by 2 bases and J by 3 bases, and 13 bases separated the two germline ends. From germline, CDR1 is MGHDK and CDR2 SYGVNS. The CDR3 covers 15 residues. This CDR3 reads CASSESQGGDTEAFF. The CDR3 DNA reads as TGTGCCAGCAGTGAAAGTCAGGGAGGGGACACTGAAGCTTTCTTT.

This clonotype was seen at least ten times. The rearrangement uses TRBV5-6 and TRBJ2-2; no reliable D call. The CDR3 is made up of 15 amino acids. Trimming left V 0 bases short and J 5 bases short, with 11 bases between. Germline-derived CDR1 and CDR2 are SGHDT and YYEEEE. Here the CDR3 DNA reads TGTGCCAGCAGCTTGGGGGTTCAGTTGACCGGGGAGCTGTTTTTT. It is translated as CASSLGVQLTGELFF.

The chain recombines TRBV5-5 with TRBJ1-5, with no clear D. This CDR3 is 13 amino acids long. V lost 0 bases and J lost 3, with 4 bases in between. Germline assignment: CDR1 SGHKS and CDR2 YYEKEE (reference sequence). This CDR3 reads CASSLGNNQPQHF. In nucleotides, the CDR3 is TGTGCCAGCAGCTTGGGTAACAATCAGCCCCAGCATTTT.

This clonotype is medium-sized. V gene TRBV20-1 combines with J gene TRBJ1-2; D remains ambiguous. The CDR3 consists of 12 residues. V dropped 7 bases and J dropped 9 bases, with 18 bases sitting between them. Germline CDR1 reads DFQATT; CDR2 reads SNEGSKA (reference sequence). This CDR3 reads CSVPTLQDSYTF. The CDR3 DNA reads TGCAGTGTTCCGACCCTCCAGGATAGCTACACCTTC.

The chain recombines TRBV5-6 with TRBJ1-2; 9 positions agree with TRBD1. The CDR3 length is 16 residues. The J segment lost 5 bases and the V segment lost 4 bases, leaving 12 bases of the junction unmatched. The V gene's germline CDR1 is SGHDT and CDR2 YYEEEE. The CDR3: CASSPGGTGTLYGYTF. The CDR3 coding sequence is TGTGCCAGCAGCCCCGGGGGGACAGGGACACTTTATGGCTACACCTTC. The whole variable domain, filled in from reference TRBV5-6 and TRBJ1-2, reads DAGVTQSPTHLIKTRGQQVTLRCSPKSGHDTVSWYQQALGQGPQFIFQYYEEEERQRGNFPDRFSGHQFPNYSSELNVNALLLGDSALYLCASSPGGTGTLYGYTFGSGTRLTVV.

This chain joins TRBV15 and TRBJ2-7, with 9 bases identical to TRBD2. CDR3 length: 13 residues. Germline V CDR1 and CDR2: LNHNV, YYDKDF (reference sequence). The ends lost 6 bases at V and 2 bases at J; junction bases unmatched: 2. CDR3 in DNA: TGTGCCACCAGGAAGCGGGGGGCCTACGAGCAGTACTTC. Residues: CATRKRGAYEQYF.

The chain carries TRBV5-1 and TRBJ2-7, with a possible D match to TRBD1 (5 bases). Deletions cut 1 base from V and 5 bases from J, with 10 bases between. The CDR3 extends over 13 amino acids. In germline, CDR1 is SGHRS, CDR2 YFSETQ. The CDR3 DNA follows: TGCGCCAGCAGCTTGACTCAGGGCCACGAGCAGTACTTC. It encodes CASSLTQGHEQYF.

The chain links TRBV15 to TRBJ1-1; D is perhaps TRBD1 (6 bases). Germline V gene lookup returns CDR1 LNHNV and CDR2 YYDKDF (reference sequence). V lost 3 bases and J 8 bases, leaving 10 bases between the germline ends. The CDR3 is 12 residues long. CDR3 loop: CATSSFGQEAFF. DNA for the CDR3: TGTGCCACCAGCAGCTTTGGACAGGAAGCTTTCTTT.

J is TRBJ2-7 and V is TRBV9; TRBD1 is a possible D gene (6 bases). Germline-derived CDR1 and CDR2 are SGDLS and YYNGEE. The CDR3 covers 15 residues. Trimming left V 4 bases short and J 6 bases short, with 20 bases between. CDR3 in amino acids: CASSQDRQGCVEQYF. CDR3 coding DNA: TGTGCCAGCAGCCAAGATCGGCAGGGGTGCGTCGAGCAGTACTTC.

This clonotype was picked up a small number of times. The chain combines TRBV10-2 with TRBJ2-7; 8 positions agree with TRBD1. The V gene end was trimmed by 5 bases and the J gene end by 3 bases; junction bases not matched to a gene: 3. The CDR3 sequence is 13 residues long. The germline CDR1 and CDR2 sequences are WSHSY and SAAADI. The CDR3: CASSSDRVYEQYF. CDR3 bases: TGCGCCAGCAGTTCGGACAGGGTCTACGAGCAGTACTTC.

In the case of this clonotype: Mismatch with germline at one junction end may stem from a read error. CDR3: CASSIYLDSHNRPQRF. In DNA, the CDR3 is TGTGCCAGTAGTATATATCTGGACAGCCACAATCGGCCCCAGCGTTTT. The rearrangement joins TRBV19 to TRBJ1-5, with D tentatively TRBD1 (6 bases). CDR3 size: 16 residues. CDR1 is LNHDA, CDR2 SQIVND, per germline (reference sequence).